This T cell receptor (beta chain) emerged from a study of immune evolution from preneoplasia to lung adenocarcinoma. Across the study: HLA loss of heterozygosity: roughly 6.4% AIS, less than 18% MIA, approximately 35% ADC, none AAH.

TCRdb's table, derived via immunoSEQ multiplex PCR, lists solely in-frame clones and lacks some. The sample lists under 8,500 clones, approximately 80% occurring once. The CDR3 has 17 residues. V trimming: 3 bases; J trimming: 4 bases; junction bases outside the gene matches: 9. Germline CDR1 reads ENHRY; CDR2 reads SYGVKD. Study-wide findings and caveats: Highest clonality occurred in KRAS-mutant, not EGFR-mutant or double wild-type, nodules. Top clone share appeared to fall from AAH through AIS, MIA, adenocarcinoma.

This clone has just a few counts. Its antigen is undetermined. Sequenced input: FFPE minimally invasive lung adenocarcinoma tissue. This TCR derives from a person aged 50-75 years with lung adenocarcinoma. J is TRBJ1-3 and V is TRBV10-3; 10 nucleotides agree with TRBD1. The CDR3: CAISELGQGTSGNTIYF. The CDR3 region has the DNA TGTGCCATCAGTGAACTGGGACAGGGGACATCCGGAAACACCATATATTTT.